This TCR beta chain came from a study of glioma-infiltrating T cells. TCR alpha and beta CDR3 regions were amplified from RNA using iRepertoire nested multiplex PCR. For one-step reverse transcription and amplification, 100-400 ng of tissue mRNA or PBMC total RNA was used. TCRdb recomputed calls from the multiplex PCR reads with MiXCR, one row per CDR3 protein. The data contain roughly 200,000 distinct CDR3 sequences, about 47% of them singletons. For this clonotype: Its antigen remains unknown.

Broader study findings: Gliomas, especially low-grade, showed above-expected tissue-blood divergence; non-neoplastic patients showed below.

The V gene's germline CDR1 is MDHEN and CDR2 SYDVKM. With V trimmed by 5 bases and J by 14 bases, 15 bases remained unmatched. The CDR3 covers 14 residues. The chain joins TRBV28 to TRBJ1-5; the match to TRBD1 covers 7 bases. The sequenced sample was glioma tissue, nonneoplastic brain tissue, or PBMCs (not recorded which). The TCR comes from a human donor with low-grade glioma or glioblastoma, undergoing nonglioma brain surgery, or in good health (not recorded which). The CDR3 DNA reads as TGTGCCAGCAGTGTCGCAAGCGTGGGACAGCACAAGCATTTT. This encodes CASSVASVGQHKHF.